Described below is a single T cell receptor (beta chain) sequence and its context. Antigen: not known. Trimming took 5 bases from V and 9 from J; bases not matched to a gene: 4. The germline CDR1 and CDR2 sequences are SGHVS and FQNEAQ. The CDR3 is 12 amino acids. This sample stems from a study of regulatory T cells in long-lasting Graves disease. The study's findings and limits: Newly diagnosed disease favored TRBV20-1 and TRBJ2-1 over persistent disease.

According to the study, TCR beta libraries were built with iRepertoire HTBI primers and CDR3-region Arm-PCR. TCRdb reanalysed the multiplex PCR reads using MiXCR and keeps one entry per CDR3 protein. The table records fewer than 550,000 distinct CDR3 sequences, 15% to 20% of them present only once. Time point described: newly diagnosed GD, antithyroid drugs for less than 3 months. The TCR library was made from RNA extracted from PBMCs. This sample was shared with a second study, whose subject was T cells in Graves' hyperthyroidism and ophthalmopathy.

The sample in question was peripheral blood mononuclear cells (PBMCs), obtained at new diagnosis, from a patient treated with antithyroid drugs. The TCR originated in a woman in her forties or fifties with Graves disease. The chain recombines TRBV7-8 with TRBJ2-1, with TRBD2 matching over 7 bases. DNA of the CDR3: TGTGCCAGCAGCACGGAGCGGGGTGAGCAGTTCTTC. Protein: CASSTERGEQFF.